This is a list of T cell receptor beta chains from one sample in a study of blood T cell repertoires in COVID-19. The protocol was immunoSEQ multiplex PCR, while the TCRdb copy is restricted to in-frame clones and leaves out a portion. In the table there are 150,000 or so clones, 75% to 90% of which are singletons. Specimen: PBMCs or T cells enriched from blood (not recorded which). The receptors were gathered from a woman aged 40 to 50 who had been exposed to COVID-19. Both conserved end residues are part of each CDR3. Each record gives: J gene, V gene, D gene, clone size, CDR3 protein, CDR3 DNA. D genes are given only for firm matches. The size of a clone is reported for some rows only, either as once, few or many, or as a class for expanded clones.

TRBJ2-2 TRBV6-6 TRBD2 . CASMASGGSNTGELFF TGTGCCAGCATGGCTAGCGGGGGGTCGAACACCGGGGAGCTGTTTTTT
TRBJ2-2 TRBV28 . . CASRNLGGTGELFF TGTGCCAGCAGGAACCTCGGAGGGACCGGGGAGCTGTTTTTT
TRBJ1-1 TRBV14 . . CASSLGGIAEAFF TGTGCCAGCAGCCTTGGCGGTATCGCTGAAGCTTTCTTT
TRBJ1-2 TRBV6-1 . . CASSDPDRIANYGYTF TGTGCCAGCAGTGATCCCGACAGGATAGCTAACTATGGCTACACCTTC
TRBJ1-1 TRBV28 TRBD1 . CASSIEGAQAFF TGTGCCAGCAGTATCGAGGGGGCTCAAGCTTTCTTT
TRBJ1-2 TRBV10-3 TRBD1 . CAISTTGGPNGYTF TGTGCCATCAGTACGACAGGGGGTCCGAATGGCTACACCTTC
TRBJ2-1 TRBV6-5 TRBD2 once CASSYSSAGGGYEQFF TGTGCCAGCAGTTACTCATCAGCGGGGGGCGGCTATGAGCAGTTCTTC
TRBJ1-3 TRBV6-5 . . CASSSRGALSGNTIYF TGTGCCAGCAGTTCCCGGGGGGCACTCTCTGGAAACACCATATATTTT
TRBJ1-1 TRBV5-1 . . CASSLDGRVGNTEAFF TGCGCCAGCAGCCTTGATGGCAGGGTCGGGAACACTGAAGCTTTCTTT
TRBJ2-7 TRBV27 . . CASSYGDSYEQYF TGTGCCAGCAGTTACGGGGACTCCTACGAGCAGTACTTC
TRBJ2-7 TRBV28 . . CASSLAGHEQYF TGTGCCAGCAGTTTAGCGGGGCACGAGCAGTACTTC
TRBJ2-7 TRBV19 . once CASSIMGSYEQYF TGTGCCAGTAGTATCATGGGGAGCTACGAGCAGTACTTC
TRBJ1-2 TRBV12-3/TRBV12-4 . . CASSFRDRGGYTF TGTGCCAGCAGTTTTCGCGACCGCGGTGGCTACACCTTC
TRBJ1-2 TRBV5-6 TRBD1 . CASSESGQGHYGYTF TGTGCCAGCAGCGAATCAGGACAGGGACACTATGGCTACACCTTC
TRBJ1-1 TRBV3-1/TRBV3-2 . . CASSLRGGEAFF TGTGCCAGCAGCCTAAGGGGGGGGGAAGCTTTCTTT
TRBJ1-2 TRBV14 . . CASSPGSYYGYTF TGTGCCAGCAGCCCCGGGAGCTACTATGGCTACACCTTC